This is a list of T cell receptor beta chains from one sample in a study of T cells after yellow fever vaccination. TCRdb re-analysed the 5' RACE reads in MiXCR, keeping a single row per CDR3 protein. The data hold just over 300,000 distinct CDR3 sequences, with approximately 3.9% observed a single time. The sample was PBMCs, taken on the day of the yellow fever booster vaccination. These receptors were taken from a man younger than 35 who received the YFV17D yellow fever vaccine. CDR3s include the opening cysteine and the closing phenylalanine or tryptophan. The order of the fields is D gene, clone size, J gene, V gene, CDR3 DNA, CDR3 protein. The D gene is left open where the match is weak. Clone sizes are given selectively: once, few, many, or a class where the clone is expanded.

- | - | TRBJ2-4 | TRBV29-1 | TGCAGCGTTGATTCCGCCGGAGCAGAAAACATTCAGTACTTC | CSVDSAGAENIQYF
TRBD2 | - | TRBJ2-1 | TRBV20-1 | TGCAGTGCTTCCCCCGGGGTAGCGGGGAACAATGAGCAGTTCTTC | CSASPGVAGNNEQFF
- | many | TRBJ1-5 | TRBV6-5 | TGTGCCAGCAGTTACTCGTTCAGCAATCAGCCCCAGCATTTT | CASSYSFSNQPQHF
- | - | TRBJ2-2 | TRBV28 | TGTGCCAGCACCATCCACGGGGGGACAAACACCGGGGAGCTGTTTTTT | CASTIHGGTNTGELFF
- | - | TRBJ2-7 | TRBV5-4 | TGTGCCAGCAGCTTGGTGGGGCAGACAACCTACGAGCAGTACTTC | CASSLVGQTTYEQYF
- | few | TRBJ2-7 | TRBV6-2/TRBV6-3 | TGTGCCAGCAGTTACTCGAGGGACTGGCTGGAGTACTTC | CASSYSRDWLEYF
TRBD1 | few | TRBJ1-4 | TRBV20-1 | TGCAGTGCCCTGGACAGGGCCCTGAAAAAACTGTTTTTT | CSALDRALKKLFF
- | few | TRBJ2-1 | TRBV7-7 | TGTGCCAGCAGCCCTCATACAGGGACCCTCTCCTACAATGAGCAGTTCTTC | CASSPHTGTLSYNEQFF
TRBD2 | - | TRBJ2-2 | TRBV19 | TGTGCCAGCACTCCGGGACTAGCGGGGGGGCCCACCGGGGAGCTGTTTTTT | CASTPGLAGGPTGELFF
TRBD1 | many | TRBJ2-5 | TRBV29-1 | TGCAGCGCCCACCGACAGGGGATCGAGACCCAGTACTTC | CSAHRQGIETQYF
TRBD1 | - | TRBJ1-2 | TRBV7-3 | TGTGCCAGCAGTTCAGGGGGCTCTTATGGCTACACCTTC | CASSSGGSYGYTF
- | few | TRBJ1-5 | TRBV4-1 | TGCGCCAGCAGCCAAATCATTTCGGGGCAGATCAATCAGCCCCAGCATTTT | CASSQIISGQINQPQHF
- | many | TRBJ1-4 | TRBV5-1 | TGCGCCAGCAGCTTGGATGGGTTTGGTTCTGAAAAACTGTTTTTT | CASSLDGFGSEKLFF
TRBD1 | many | TRBJ1-5 | TRBV12-3/TRBV12-4 | TGTGCCAGCAAGGGACAGGGGGTCAGCAATCAGCCCCAGCATTTT | CASKGQGVSNQPQHF
TRBD1 | - | TRBJ1-4 | TRBV4-3 | TGCGCCAGCAGCCAAGTTGGGACAGACAATGAAAAACTGTTTTTT | CASSQVGTDNEKLFF
- | - | TRBJ2-7 | TRBV7-3 | TGTGCCAGCAGCTTATTTCCAGGCTACGAGCAGTACTTC | CASSLFPGYEQYF
- | - | TRBJ2-3 | TRBV9 | TGTGCCTCCCAGATGGGCGCGGGCACAGATACGCAGTATTTT | CASQMGAGTDTQYF
- | few | TRBJ1-1 | TRBV5-4 | TGTGCCAGCAGCCTAAGACTGAACACTGAAGCTTTCTTT | CASSLRLNTEAFF
- | many | TRBJ1-1 | TRBV5-1 | TGCGCCAGCAGCTTGGAGGGGGGAAGGACTGAAGCTTTCTTT | CASSLEGGRTEAFF
- | - | TRBJ2-3 | TRBV3-1 | TGTGCCAGCAGCCAGGAGTTCGCTGATACGCAGCAGTTT | CASSQEFADTQQF
- | many | TRBJ2-3 | TRBV28 | TGTGCCAGCAGCCGACAAAGCACAGATACGCAGTATTTT | CASSRQSTDTQYF
TRBD2 | - | TRBJ2-1 | TRBV6-1 | TGTGCCAGCAGTGAATCTCTACGGGGGGGCGTGAATGAGCAGTTCTTC | CASSESLRGGVNEQFF
- | - | TRBJ1-1 | TRBV4-2 | TGTGCCAGCAGCCCTATAATAAGTAAGTCACGGGGCACTGAAGCTTTCTTT | CASSPIISKSRGTEAFF
- | few | TRBJ2-1 | TRBV18 | TGTGCCAGCTCACCCGGGACACACTCCTACAATGAGCAGTTCTTC | CASSPGTHSYNEQFF
- | - | TRBJ2-2 | TRBV5-1 | TGCGCCAGCAGCTTGGGAAGCCAGGGCAGCACCGGGGAGCTGTTTTTT | CASSLGSQGSTGELFF
TRBD1 | many | TRBJ2-1 | TRBV5-5 | TGTGCCAGCAGCGCGACAGGGTACAATGAGCAGTTCTTC | CASSATGYNEQFF
- | few | TRBJ2-5 | TRBV7-2 | TGTGCCAGCAGCTTACCGCCAGTCCCCGGTCGGTACTTC | CASSLPPVPGRYF
- | few | TRBJ2-3 | TRBV20-1 | TGCAGTGCTAGTAACAGGCCTAGCACAGATACGCAGTATTTT | CSASNRPSTDTQYF
- | - | TRBJ2-1 | TRBV6-5 | TGTGCCAGCAGTGCGAGGCAGGGCCGCGTAGAGCAGTTCTTC | CASSARQGRVEQFF
- | few | TRBJ2-2 | TRBV12-3/TRBV12-4 | TGTGTGTCCGGGGAGCTGTTTTTT | CVSGELFF
TRBD1 | many | TRBJ2-1 | TRBV5-4 | TGTGCCACCGAACAGGGGGCCCGTAACAATGAGCAGTTCTTC | CATEQGARNNEQFF
TRBD2 | many | TRBJ2-3 | TRBV12-3/TRBV12-4 | TGTGCCAGCAGTTGGGTGTTAGCGGGGGTAACAGATACGCAGTATTTT | CASSWVLAGVTDTQYF
- | - | TRBJ2-1 | TRBV24-1 | TGTGCCACCAGTGAAGGGACGGACAATGAGCAGTTCTTC | CATSEGTDNEQFF
- | - | TRBJ2-2 | TRBV5-1 | TGCGCCAGCAGCTTGTCACTCTACACCGGGGAGCTGTTTTTT | CASSLSLYTGELFF
TRBD1 | many | TRBJ1-6 | TRBV6-6 | TGTGCCAGCAGTAGCCGGGACAGGGGGAATTCACCCCTCCACTTT | CASSSRDRGNSPLHF
- | - | TRBJ1-1 | TRBV27 | TGTGCCAGCAGTCAACAGTCTAAGGACACTGAAGCTTTCTTT | CASSQQSKDTEAFF
- | - | TRBJ1-1 | TRBV24-1 | TGTGCCACCAGTGACCCGTTTCGCACTGAAGCTTTCTTT | CATSDPFRTEAFF
- | - | TRBJ1-1 | TRBV5-6 | TGTGCCAGCAGTCGGTTAGGCGAAGCTTTCTTT | CASSRLGEAFF
TRBD2 | many | TRBJ2-1 | TRBV4-3 | TGCGCCAGCAGCCGGGTTAGCGGGGGGGCTTTCGATGAGCAGTTCTTC | CASSRVSGGAFDEQFF
TRBD2 | many | TRBJ2-1 | TRBV7-2 | TGTGCCAGCAGCTTGACTATCGGGGGGGCACATGAGCAGTTCTTC | CASSLTIGGAHEQFF
TRBD2 | few | TRBJ2-5 | TRBV7-2 | TGTGCCAGCAGCTTGTTTAGCGGGGAGAAGGAGACCCAGTACTTC | CASSLFSGEKETQYF
- | many | TRBJ2-4 | TRBV4-3 | TGCGCCAGCAGCCCCGGGACAAGCACGGACATTCAGTACTTC | CASSPGTSTDIQYF
- | few | TRBJ2-5 | TRBV6-5 | TGTGCCAGCAGTTACTCGATTCTGAGGTCAGAGACCCAGTACTTC | CASSYSILRSETQYF
TRBD1 | many | TRBJ2-2 | TRBV5-1 | TGCGCCAGCAGCCCCGGGACAGGGGAAAATAACGGGGAGCTGTTTTTT | CASSPGTGENNGELFF
TRBD1 | many | TRBJ1-1 | TRBV19 | TGTGCCAGTACCCGGACAGGGGGGAACACTGAAGCTTTCTTT | CASTRTGGNTEAFF
TRBD1 | few | TRBJ2-7 | TRBV7-6 | TGTGCCAGCAGCCAGGGGGTAGCCTACGAGCAGTACTTC | CASSQGVAYEQYF
TRBD2 | many | TRBJ2-1 | TRBV5-1 | TGCGCCAGCAGCTTGGCTAGCGGGGGGTACAATGAGCAGTTCTTC | CASSLASGGYNEQFF
TRBD1 | many | TRBJ1-1 | TRBV15 | TGTGCCACCAGCAGAGGAGGCACAGGGGGCGCGGGGACTGAAGCTTTCTTT | CATSRGGTGGAGTEAFF